This TCR beta chain was identified in a study of blood T cell repertoires in COVID-19. The CDR3 extends over 13 amino acids. J gave up 6 bases and V 7 bases, and 7 bases lay outside the gene matches. Germline CDR1 is MNHEY and CDR2 is SVGAGI. In the study's own analysis: From reference gene primer amplification, estimates of nucleated cell counts were derived. The assay was immunoSEQ multiplex PCR, and TCRdb's table has in-frame clones only and misses some. The DNA was the basis for D and trimming; V, J and clone size are from that table. The sample holds about 670,000 clones; 75% to 90% are singletons and the top ten take around 0.3%.

The sequence came from a woman between 18 and 29 years old with acute or convalescent COVID-19. The sample consisted of peripheral blood. The rearrangement links TRBV6-5 to TRBJ1-2, with 8 bases matching TRBD1. The DNA of the CDR3 is TGTGCCAGCACCTTACAGGGGGGAAATGGCTACACCTTC. This gives the protein CASTLQGGNGYTF.